The clone carrying this T cell receptor (beta chain) occurred many times. Antigen unknown. The germline gives CDR1 SGHVS, CDR2 FNYEAQ. Trimming left V 1 base short and J 6 bases short, with 13 bases between. CDR3 length equals 15 residues. TCRdb re-derived calls from the reads in MiXCR, one entry per CDR3 protein. The table has 900,000 to 950,000 distinct CDR3 sequences, roughly 31% seen once; the top ten hold around an eighth. The sample comes from a study of T cell repertoires in cytomegalovirus infection. On the study more broadly: Selection of CMV epitopes for the study included recently identified HLA-C-restricted and well-studied HLA-B-restricted ones. The public TCR beta signatures pointed to both CMV infection and matching HLA type. Findings and caveats of the study: Public TCR beta family frequency separated CMV-and-HLA carriers, including in an independent cohort. HLA-C-restricted, CMV-specific TCR beta clonotypes were dominant ex vivo.

J is TRBJ1-5 and V is TRBV7-6; D might be TRBD1 (5 bases). The receptor comes from a human donor in good health (CMV status not recorded). Some clones in this sample may be carry-over from other donors' samples. The sequencing here drew on cultured CD8+ T cells from PBMCs, taken from culture after CMV antigen stimulation. CDR3 residues: CASSLVPGFSQPQHF. Here the CDR3 DNA reads TGTGCCAGCAGCTTAGTACCAGGGTTTAGTCAGCCCCAGCATTTT.